These 19 T cell receptor beta chains were sequenced from one sample in a study of cytomegalovirus exposure and HLA in healthy donors. Only in-frame clones appear in the TCRdb table, and some are missing; sequencing was by immunoSEQ multiplex PCR. Of tens of thousands of clones in the sample, 96% are singletons; the top ten hold under 2.5%. Sequencing was done on a sample of PBMCs. These receptors all come from a young man in good health and CMV-seronegative.

The chain joins TRBV19 to TRBJ1-1; 7 bases fit TRBD1. The CDR3 has 12 amino acids. The V and J ends lost 5 bases and 7 bases, in that order; junction bases with no gene match: 4. Germline V gene sequence: CDR1 LNHDA, CDR2 SQIVND (reference sequence). The CDR3 coding sequence is TGTGCCAGTAGTTACGGGACAGTTGAAGCTTTCTTT. It translates to CASSYGTVEAFF.

The J gene is TRBJ1-4, the V gene TRBV6-4; weak D call: TRBD1 (6 bases). The length of the CDR3 is 16 residues. Trimming stripped 6 bases from V and 0 bases from J, with 14 bases between. The V gene's germline CDR1 is MRHNA and CDR2 SNTAGT. The CDR3 spells CASRPGQPPTNEKLFF. CDR3 nucleotide sequence: TGTGCCAGCAGACCCGGACAGCCCCCAACTAATGAAAAACTGTTTTTT.

The chain employs TRBV9 and TRBJ2-1; D uncertain. CDR1 and CDR2 from the germline V gene are SGDLS and YYNGEE. The CDR3 has 16 amino acids. Trimming left V 0 bases short and J 1 base short, with 11 bases between. The CDR3 nucleotides are TGTGCCAGCAGCGTAGCGGGTCGGTTGTCCTACAATGAGCAGTTCTTC. Translated: CASSVAGRLSYNEQFF. Drawing the rest from reference TRBV9 and TRBJ2-1, the complete variable domain is DSGVTQTPKHLITATGQRVTLRCSPRSGDLSVYWYQQSLDQGLQFLIQYYNGEERAKGNILERFSAQQFPDLHSELNLSSLELGDSALYFCASSVAGRLSYNEQFFGPGTRLTVL.

The chain recombines TRBV2 with TRBJ1-4, with unresolved D. CDR3 length: 13 residues. Trimming cost V 4 bases and J 8 bases, with 11 bases left between them. CDR1 is SNHLY, CDR2 FYNNEI, per germline. CDR3 protein: CASSVELPEKLFF. CDR3 sequence (DNA): TGTGCCAGCAGTGTCGAGTTACCCGAAAAACTGTTTTTT.

This chain uses TRBV13 with TRBJ2-5, with D maybe TRBD1 (5 bases). Looked up from germline, CDR1 is PRHDT and CDR2 is FYEKMQ (reference sequence). Trimming stripped 0 bases from V and 5 bases from J, with 19 bases between. CDR3 length equals 17 residues. The CDR3 nucleotides read TGTGCCAGCAGCTTAGGTGGATGGACGGCAGGGCGGGAGACCCAGTACTTC. It codes for CASSLGGWTAGRETQYF.

This chain joins TRBV6-6 and TRBJ1-3; D unclear. Per the germline V gene, CDR1 is MNHNY and CDR2 is SVGAGI (reference sequence). The CDR3 sequence is 12 residues long. V was clipped by 8 bases and J by 7 bases, with 12 bases between them. The CDR3 loop is CASQRTENTIYF. The DNA for the CDR3 is TGTGCCAGCCAAAGAACGGAGAACACCATATATTTT.

The CDR3 loop reads CASSLGESGQPQHF. CDR3 DNA: TGTGCCAGCAGCTTAGGGGAGTCCGGTCAGCCCCAGCATTTT. V and J are TRBV11-2 and TRBJ1-5; unclear D gene. Trimming left V 1 base short and J 6 bases short, with 10 bases between. Looked up from germline, CDR1 is SGHAT and CDR2 is FQNNGV. The CDR3 has 14 residues.

The rearrangement links TRBV6-5 to TRBJ2-2; TRBD1 matches at 9 bases. Germline-derived CDR1 and CDR2 are MNHEY and SVGAGI. With V trimmed by 5 bases and J by 2 bases, 3 bases remained unmatched. The CDR3 length is 15 residues. CDR3 amino acids: CASSKQGANTGELFF. CDR3 nucleotides: TGTGCCAGCAGTAAACAGGGGGCAAACACCGGGGAGCTGTTTTTT.

V is TRBV6-5 and J is TRBJ2-7; possible D gene TRBD2, 5 bases. The CDR3 sequence is 14 residues long. Deletions cut 7 bases from V and 4 bases from J, with 17 bases between. Germline V gene data show CDR1 as MNHEY and CDR2 as SVGAGI. Here the CDR3 reads CASTPTREPYEQYF. CDR3 in DNA: TGTGCCAGCACCCCTACCCGGGAACCTTACGAGCAGTACTTC.

The J gene is TRBJ2-1, the V gene TRBV10-3; no clear D. Between the trimmed V and J ends, which lost 2 bases and 7 bases, there was a span of 6 bases. The germline V gene has CDR1 ENHRY and CDR2 SYGVKD. The CDR3 consists of 12 residues. The CDR3 loop is CAISETENEQFF. DNA of the CDR3: TGTGCCATCAGTGAGACGGAGAATGAGCAGTTCTTC.

The genes are TRBV2 and TRBJ2-5; 7 bases map to TRBD1. The CDR3 runs to 13 residues. V lost 5 bases to trimming and J lost 1 base; unmatched junction nucleotides: 1. Germline V CDR1 and CDR2: SNHLY, FYNNEI. The CDR3 loop reads CASSWDSQETQYF. In DNA, the CDR3 is TGTGCCAGCAGTTGGGACAGCCAAGAGACCCAGTACTTC.

Of note for this clone: This CDR3 is also generated by other DNA sequences in the sample. The rearrangement uses TRBV5-4 and TRBJ2-1; tentative D call: TRBD2 (5 bases). CDR3 length equals 15 residues. The germline V gene has CDR1 SGHNT and CDR2 YYREEE (reference sequence). V was cut by 1 base and J by 0 bases, with 8 bases left in between. This chain's CDR3 is CASSLRGSSYNEQFF. The CDR3 nucleotides are TGTGCCAGCAGCTTGCGAGGGAGCTCCTACAATGAGCAGTTCTTC.

The genes are TRBV6-5 and TRBJ1-5, with a tentative D call TRBD1 (5 bases). Germline values: CDR1 MNHEY, CDR2 SVGAGI. The CDR3 sequence is 13 residues long. Trimming cost V 4 bases and J 7 bases, with 11 bases left between them. The CDR3 sequence: CASSSLQEQPQHF. CDR3 DNA: TGTGCCAGCAGTTCGTTACAGGAACAGCCCCAGCATTTT.

V gene TRBV7-2 combines with J gene TRBJ2-1; 8 bases align to TRBD2. Germline trimming cut 2 bases from V and 2 bases from J; bases unmatched to any gene: 5. The CDR3 has 16 residues. CDR1 and CDR2 from the germline V gene are SGHTA and FQGNSA. CDR3 region: CASSLLTSGAYNEQFF. CDR3 in DNA: TGTGCCAGCAGCTTACTAACTAGCGGAGCCTACAATGAGCAGTTCTTC.

The chain employs TRBV6-1 and TRBJ1-1; D uncertain. This CDR3 has 15 residues. Germline V gene sequence: CDR1 MNHNS, CDR2 SASEGT. The V and J ends lost 6 bases and 0 bases respectively, with 14 bases between them. CDR3 residues: CASSEFGSLNTEAFF. DNA for the CDR3: TGTGCCAGCAGCGAATTTGGGAGTTTGAACACTGAAGCTTTCTTT.

CDR3 in amino acids: CASSYGSSNQPQHF. The DNA for the CDR3 is TGTGCCAGCAGTTACGGCAGTAGCAATCAGCCCCAGCATTTT. The chain recombines TRBV6-5 with TRBJ1-5; D is uncertain. Germline loops: CDR1 MNHEY, CDR2 SVGAGI. Trimming stripped 2 bases from V and 0 bases from J, with 5 bases between. The CDR3 is made up of 14 amino acids.

This clone was observed once. The chain has TRBV7-8 and TRBJ2-4; weak D call: TRBD1 (6 bases). V lost 5 bases and J lost 1, with 9 bases in between. CDR3 length: 14 amino acids. Germline V gene lookup returns CDR1 SGHVS and CDR2 FQNEAQ. The CDR3 spells CASSEGEAKNIQYF. In nucleotides, the CDR3 is TGTGCCAGCAGCGAGGGGGAGGCCAAAAACATTCAGTACTTC.

The chain links TRBV10-2 to TRBJ1-2; 10 nucleotides line up with TRBD1. Per the germline V gene, CDR1 is WSHSY and CDR2 is SAAADI. V shed 4 bases and J 4 bases; nucleotides not matched to a gene: 3. The CDR3 spans 14 residues. The CDR3 bases are TGCGCCAGCAGTGCGAGACAGGGGGCCTATGGCTACACCTTC. This sequence encodes CASSARQGAYGYTF.

V gene TRBV7-9 combines with J gene TRBJ1-1, with TRBD1 identical over 8 bases. V shed 6 bases, J shed 11 bases, and the junction held 8 bases outside the gene matches. Per germline, CDR1 SEHNR and CDR2 FQNEAQ (reference sequence). The CDR3 is 12 residues long. The CDR3 DNA sequence: TGTGCCAGCAGTCCGACAGGGGTTTACGCTTTCTTT. Its translation is CASSPTGVYAFF.